This TCR beta chain was obtained from a study of blood T cell repertoires in COVID-19. Background on the study: Both acute and convalescent COVID-19 samples were obtained from the United States, Italy and Spain. From T cells, B-cell-depleted T cells, or PBMCs came the material, which was cDNA or gDNA.

As processed by the authors: Counts of nucleated cells, estimated from reference gene primer amplification, were obtained. Profiling relied on immunoSEQ multiplex PCR, and the TCRdb table lists in-frame clones only, not all of them. V, J and clone size derive from that table, while D and trimming were established from the DNA sequence. This table holds about 42,000 clones, around 94% found once. Germline V CDR1 and CDR2: SGHTS, YDEGEE. V lost 3 bases and J 2 bases, leaving 8 bases between the germline ends. The CDR3 covers 13 residues. The sequence was collected from a man in his fifties with active COVID-19. The chain couples TRBV5-8 to TRBJ1-1; possible D gene TRBD1, 6 bases. The sequencing input was peripheral blood. As DNA, the CDR3 is TGTGCCAGCAGCTGGGACACAAACACTGAAGCTTTCTTT. It codes for CASSWDTNTEAFF.